This entry lists 30 T cell receptor beta chains sequenced from one sample in a study of blood T cell repertoires in COVID-19. Using immunoSEQ multiplex PCR, the repertoire was profiled, and TCRdb retains in-frame clones only, with some absent. The sample includes about 100,000 clones, roughly 79% seen only once; the top ten take roughly an eighth. The sequenced sample consisted of peripheral blood. The receptors here all came from a woman between 65 and 79 years old with acute or convalescent COVID-19.

The rearrangement uses TRBV10-3 and TRBJ1-5, with no clear D. Germline V CDR1 and CDR2: ENHRY, SYGVKD. V dropped 8 bases and J dropped 1 base, with 9 bases sitting between them. This CDR3 is built from 13 residues. The CDR3 sequence is CAISRESNQPQHF. CDR3 nucleotides: TGTGCCATCTCCCGGGAGAGCAATCAGCCCCAGCATTTT.

The rearrangement joins TRBV19 to TRBJ1-1; the D gene is possibly TRBD1 (5 bases). Germline values: CDR1 LNHDA, CDR2 SQIVND (reference sequence). V lost 1 base and J 1 base, leaving 13 bases between the germline ends. The CDR3 sequence is 16 residues long. CDR3 nucleotide sequence: TGTGCCAGTAGTATAGTCCAGGGACTGAGGAACACTGAAGCTTTCTTT. This gives the protein CASSIVQGLRNTEAFF. Full variable domain (outside the CDR3, taken from reference TRBV19 and TRBJ1-1): DGGITQSPKYLFRKEGQNVTLSCEQNLNHDAMYWYRQDPGQGLRLIYYSQIVNDFQKGDIAEGYSVSREKKESFPLTVTSAQKNPTAFYLCASSIVQGLRNTEAFFGQGTRLTVV.

The chain uses TRBV29-1 and TRBJ2-6, with a tentative D call TRBD2 (5 bases). The CDR3 contains 15 residues. CDR1 SQVTM and CDR2 ANQGSEA come from the germline V gene. V was cut by 4 bases and J by 2 bases, with 12 bases left in between. CDR3 sequence: CSVGRGTPGANVLTF. The CDR3 DNA reads TGCAGCGTTGGTCGGGGAACTCCTGGGGCCAACGTCCTGACTTTC.

The chain recombines TRBV20-1 with TRBJ1-2; no reliable D call. This CDR3 is 11 amino acids long. Germline values: CDR1 DFQATT, CDR2 SNEGSKA (reference sequence). Deletions cut 4 bases from V and 7 bases from J, with 10 bases between. CDR3 coding DNA: TGCAGTGCTATAGAAACGAGTGGCTACACCTTC. This translates into CSAIETSGYTF.

The V call is TRBV19, the J call TRBJ2-7, with 8 bases that match TRBD1. Trimming at V came to 5 bases and at J to 3 bases, leaving 3 bases not matched to a gene. The CDR3 is 13 amino acids. CDR1 is LNHDA and CDR2 is SQIVND in the germline V gene (reference sequence). CDR3 in DNA: TGTGCCAGTAGTCCGGGACAGGTCTACGAGCAGTACTTC. It codes for CASSPGQVYEQYF.

J is TRBJ2-7 and V is TRBV6-6, with D possibly matching TRBD1 (5 bases). The CDR3 has 15 amino acids. The V and J ends lost 3 bases and 2 bases respectively, with 14 bases between them. Germline CDR1 is MNHNY and CDR2 is SVGAGI (reference sequence). CDR3 DNA sequence: TGTGCCAGCAGTTATGGGCAGGGAAGAGCCTACGAGCAGTACTTC. Its translation is CASSYGQGRAYEQYF.

This clone is a singleton in its sample. The chain is built from TRBV29-1 and TRBJ1-4; 11 bases agree with TRBD1. V dropped 6 bases and J dropped 7; count of bases not matched to a gene: 4. CDR3 size: 13 residues. Per the germline V gene, CDR1 is SQVTM and CDR2 is ANQGSEA. The CDR3 is CSVGTGGVEKLFF. Here the CDR3 DNA reads TGCAGCGTGGGGACAGGGGGAGTTGAAAAACTGTTTTTT. The full variable domain, completed using reference TRBV29-1 and TRBJ1-4, is SAVISQKPSRDICQRGTSLTIQCQVDSQVTMMFWYRQQPGQSLTLIATANQGSEATYESGFVIDKFPISRPNLTFSTLTVSNMSPEDSSIYLCSVGTGGVEKLFFGSGTQLSVL.

This clone was found many times. The V call is TRBV14, the J call TRBJ1-6, with 9 bases identical to TRBD1. The CDR3 contains 16 residues. Per germline, CDR1 SGHDN and CDR2 FVKESK. The ends lost 5 bases at V and 7 bases at J; junction bases unmatched: 9. The CDR3 reads CASSERDREPNSPLHF. The CDR3 region has the DNA TGTGCCAGCAGCGAACGGGACAGGGAACCAAATTCACCCCTCCACTTT.

V is TRBV20-1 and J is TRBJ2-1; 9 bases are shared with TRBD1. The CDR3 is 15 residues long. Trimming removed 3 bases from V and 2 bases from J; junction bases left unmatched: 5. Germline V CDR1 and CDR2: DFQATT, SNEGSKA (reference sequence). Here the CDR3 reads CSASGGQGTYNEQFF. The CDR3 region has the DNA TGCAGTGCTAGTGGGGGACAGGGCACCTACAATGAGCAGTTCTTC.

The chain recombines TRBV18 with TRBJ1-2, with 7 bases that match TRBD1. V was pared by 1 base and J by 6 bases, with 17 bases of the junction left unmatched. Germline V lookup: CDR1 KGHSH, CDR2 LQKENI. The CDR3 is 18 amino acids. CDR3 bases: TGTGCCAGCTCACCACTGACGACAGGGCCTACGAGCGGTAATGGCTACACCTTC. Protein sequence: CASSPLTTGPTSGNGYTF. The entire variable domain, with the rest obtained from reference TRBV18 and TRBJ1-2, is as follows: NAGVMQNPRHLVRRRGQEARLRCSPMKGHSHVYWYRQLPEEGLKFMVYLQKENIIDESGMPKERFSAEFPKEGPSILRIQQVVRGDSAAYFCASSPLTTGPTSGNGYTFGSGTRLTVV.

This chain uses TRBV18 with TRBJ1-2; D is ambiguous. V was clipped by 0 bases and J by 3 bases, with 8 bases between them. CDR3 size: 14 residues. Per germline, CDR1 KGHSH and CDR2 LQKENI. The chain's CDR3 is CASSPPLRDYGYTF. For the CDR3, the DNA is TGTGCCAGCTCACCACCTTTGCGGGACTATGGCTACACCTTC.

The chain links TRBV4-1 to TRBJ1-5; a possible D gene is TRBD1 (6 bases). Deletions cut 0 bases from V and 5 bases from J, with 14 bases between. CDR1 is MGHRA and CDR2 is YSYEKL in the germline V gene. The CDR3 covers 16 residues. This chain's CDR3 is CASSQDQQGHHQPQHF. The CDR3, as DNA: TGCGCCAGCAGCCAAGATCAGCAGGGGCATCATCAGCCCCAGCATTTT.

The J gene is TRBJ2-3, the V gene TRBV6-4; D may be TRBD2 (5 bases). The CDR3 extends over 14 amino acids. Trimming pared 6 bases from V and 3 bases from J, leaving 13 bases between. Germline values: CDR1 MRHNA, CDR2 SNTAGT. Here the CDR3 reads CASSGEFGTDTQYF. CDR3 coding DNA: TGTGCCAGCAGCGGGGAATTTGGGACAGATACGCAGTATTTT.

This clone was picked up a small number of times. The chain uses TRBV5-1 and TRBJ1-6, with D possibly matching TRBD1 (5 bases). V lost 6 bases and J 7 bases, leaving 14 bases between the germline ends. CDR1 and CDR2 (germline): SGHRS, YFSETQ. The CDR3 loop spans 14 amino acids. The CDR3 coding sequence is TGCGCCAGCACCGAACTCAGGACAAATTCACCCCTCCACTTT. Protein: CASTELRTNSPLHF.

V usage is TRBV2 and J usage is TRBJ1-2; 8 bases align to TRBD1. This CDR3 region has 17 residues. The V gene end was trimmed by 2 bases and the J gene end by 4 bases; junction bases not matched to a gene: 12. Germline V CDR1 and CDR2: SNHLY, FYNNEI. The CDR3 DNA follows: TGTGCCAGCAGTGAACGGTACTTGGGACAGGATATCTATGGCTACACCTTC. Translated, it gives CASSERYLGQDIYGYTF.

The gene calls are TRBV18 and TRBJ1-5; D not resolved. The CDR3 extends over 16 amino acids. Germline V gene data show CDR1 as KGHSH and CDR2 as LQKENI. Trimming left V 2 bases short and J 2 bases short, with 13 bases between. The CDR3 nucleotides are TGTGCCAGCTCACCAGGAGCGGCCAGAGGCAATCAGCCCCAGCATTTT. Translation gives CASSPGAARGNQPQHF.

This clone appeared once. V and J are TRBV6-6 and TRBJ1-3; a weak D match, TRBD1 (5 bases). The CDR3 contains 15 residues. Trimming took 2 bases from V and 0 from J, leaving 8 bases between them. Germline assignment: CDR1 MNHNY and CDR2 SVGAGI (reference sequence). The DNA of the CDR3 is TGTGCCAGCAGTTACGGGGCAGTCTCTGGAAACACCATATATTTT. This encodes CASSYGAVSGNTIYF.

V is TRBV7-9 and J is TRBJ2-7, with 11 bases that match TRBD2. After removal of 6 bases from V and 2 bases from J, the junction contained 9 bases not matched to a gene. The CDR3 runs to 16 residues. Germline V gene data show CDR1 as SEHNR and CDR2 as FQNEAQ (reference sequence). The CDR3 DNA reads as TGTGCCAGCAGGCGTAGTATACTAGCGGGGGCCTACGAGCAGTACTTC. Encoded protein: CASRRSILAGAYEQYF.

The V and J genes are TRBV19 and TRBJ2-2; 7 nucleotides match TRBD2. Germline V gives CDR1 LNHDA, CDR2 SQIVND (reference sequence). The V segment lost 8 bases and the J segment 2 bases; nucleotides outside the gene matches: 5. The CDR3 is 14 residues long. DNA for the CDR3: TGTGCCAGTGAGGGGAGGGCTAACACCGGGGAGCTGTTTTTT. Amino acids: CASEGRANTGELFF.

This rearrangement joins TRBV6-1 to TRBJ2-5; tentative D call: TRBD2 (5 bases). CDR1 is MNHNS and CDR2 is SASEGT in the germline V gene. This CDR3 has 14 residues. V lost 2 bases to trimming and J lost 1 base, with 8 bases between them. CDR3 DNA: TGTGCCAGCAGTGAACGGGAACTCCAAGAGACCCAGTACTTC. This translates into CASSERELQETQYF.

CDR3 residues: CASSYSSRAREKLFF. DNA of the CDR3: TGTGCCAGCAGTTACTCGAGCAGGGCCAGGGAAAAACTGTTTTTT. The chain has TRBV6-5 and TRBJ1-4; possibly TRBD1 for D (5 bases). V lost 0 bases, J lost 8 bases, and 13 bases lay in between. The CDR3 runs to 15 residues. Germline values: CDR1 MNHEY, CDR2 SVGAGI.

This rearrangement joins TRBV29-1 to TRBJ2-7; D possibly corresponds to TRBD1 (6 bases). The CDR3 consists of 13 residues. The V end lost 6 bases, the J end lost 3 bases, and 15 bases lay between the germline ends. The germline V gene encodes CDR1 SQVTM and CDR2 ANQGSEA. CDR3 sequence (DNA): TGCAGCGTGGCTTACAGGGTAGGCTACGAGCAGTACTTC. Amino acids: CSVAYRVGYEQYF.

V is TRBV19 and J is TRBJ1-1; 8 bases map to TRBD1. The V gene's germline CDR1 is LNHDA and CDR2 SQIVND (reference sequence). This CDR3 has 17 residues. V shed 7 bases and J 0 bases; nucleotides not matched to a gene: 13. CDR3: CASTIPGDRRLNTEAFF. In DNA, the CDR3 is TGTGCCAGTACCATTCCAGGGGACAGGAGATTGAACACTGAAGCTTTCTTT. Full variable domain (missing parts from reference TRBV19 and TRBJ1-1): DGGITQSPKYLFRKEGQNVTLSCEQNLNHDAMYWYRQDPGQGLRLIYYSQIVNDFQKGDIAEGYSVSREKKESFPLTVTSAQKNPTAFYLCASTIPGDRRLNTEAFFGQGTRLTVV.

The J gene is TRBJ1-3, the V gene TRBV6-5, with 7 positions matching TRBD1. V was clipped by 8 bases and J by 0 bases; unmatched bases: 7. The CDR3 contains 15 residues. Per the germline V gene, CDR1 is MNHEY and CDR2 is SVGAGI. CDR3 sequence: CASHKDRASGNTIYF. CDR3 nucleotide sequence: TGTGCCAGCCACAAAGACAGGGCCTCTGGAAACACCATATATTTT.

This clone has only a few counts. The chain has TRBV14 and TRBJ1-1; D is ambiguous. Trimming removed 5 bases at V and 1 base at J, with 8 bases between. Germline CDR1 and CDR2: SGHDN and FVKESK. This CDR3 has 13 amino acids. CDR3 sequence (DNA): TGTGCCAGCAGCTTGACGGGGAACACTGAAGCTTTCTTT. It specifies CASSLTGNTEAFF.

The J gene is TRBJ2-3, the V gene TRBV10-3; 11 bases line up with TRBD1. Germline assignment: CDR1 ENHRY and CDR2 SYGVKD. V gave up 8 bases and J gave up 3 bases; unmatched junction bases: 7. CDR3 length: 15 amino acids. CDR3 sequence reads: CAIDLGTGGTDTQYF. The CDR3 DNA follows: TGTGCCATCGACCTCGGGACAGGGGGTACAGATACGCAGTATTTT.

This chain connects TRBV27 to TRBJ1-2; tentative D call: TRBD1 (6 bases). The CDR3 sequence is 15 residues long. V was pared by 8 bases and J by 8 bases, with 24 bases between. CDR1 MNHEY and CDR2 SMNVEV come from the germline V gene (reference sequence). This chain's CDR3 is CASYPGTTGVGGYTF. CDR3 bases: TGTGCCAGCTACCCCGGGACAACTGGGGTGGGGGGCTACACCTTC.

V and J are TRBV28 and TRBJ2-2; a weak D match, TRBD1 (6 bases). This CDR3 is 15 amino acids long. Trimming stripped 3 bases from V and 5 bases from J, with 13 bases between. Germline CDR1 MDHEN, CDR2 SYDVKM. The CDR3 sequence is CASSLRGGSTGELFF. As DNA, the CDR3 is TGTGCCAGCAGTTTGAGAGGGGGTAGTACCGGGGAGCTGTTTTTT.

V usage is TRBV7-7 and J usage is TRBJ2-1, with D perhaps TRBD1 (5 bases). This CDR3 region has 15 residues. CDR1 and CDR2 (germline): SSHAT, FNYEAQ (reference sequence). Trimming removed 1 base at V and 3 bases at J, with 10 bases between. CDR3 sequence: CASSLGEGVYNEQFF. The CDR3 DNA sequence: TGTGCCAGCAGCTTAGGGGAAGGGGTCTACAATGAGCAGTTCTTC. The full variable domain, rest sourced from reference TRBV7-7 and TRBJ2-1, is GAGVSQSPRYKVTKRGQDVTLRCDPISSHATLYWYQQALGQGPEFLTYFNYEAQPDKSGLPSDRFSAERPEGSISTLTIQRTEQRDSAMYRCASSLGEGVYNEQFFGPGTRLTVL.

In its sample, this clone was seen a few times. The chain is built from TRBV5-1 and TRBJ1-3, with a weak D call TRBD1 (5 bases). This CDR3 spans 13 amino acids. CDR1 is SGHRS, CDR2 YFSETQ, per germline. Deletions cut 4 bases from V and 7 bases from J, with 12 bases between. CDR3 sequence (DNA): TGCGCCAGCAGCGAGTCCAGGGTGAACACCATATATTTT. Translation gives CASSESRVNTIYF.